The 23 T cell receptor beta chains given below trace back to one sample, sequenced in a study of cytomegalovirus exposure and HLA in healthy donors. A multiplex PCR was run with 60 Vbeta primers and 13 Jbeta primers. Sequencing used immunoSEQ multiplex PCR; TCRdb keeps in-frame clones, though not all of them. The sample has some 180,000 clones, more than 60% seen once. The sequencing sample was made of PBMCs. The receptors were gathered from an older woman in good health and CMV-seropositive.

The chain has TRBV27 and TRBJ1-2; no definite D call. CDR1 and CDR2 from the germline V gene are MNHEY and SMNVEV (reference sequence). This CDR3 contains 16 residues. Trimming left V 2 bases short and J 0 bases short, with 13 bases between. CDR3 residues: CASSLRAGATNYGYTF. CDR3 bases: TGTGCCAGCAGTTTAAGAGCGGGAGCAACTAACTATGGCTACACCTTC.

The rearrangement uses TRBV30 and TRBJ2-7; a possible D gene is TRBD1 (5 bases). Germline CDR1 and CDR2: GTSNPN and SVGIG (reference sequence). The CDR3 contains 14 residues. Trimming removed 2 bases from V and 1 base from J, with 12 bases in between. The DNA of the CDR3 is TGTGCCTGGAGTCCTCCGACAGTTTCCTACGAGCAGTACTTC. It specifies CAWSPPTVSYEQYF.

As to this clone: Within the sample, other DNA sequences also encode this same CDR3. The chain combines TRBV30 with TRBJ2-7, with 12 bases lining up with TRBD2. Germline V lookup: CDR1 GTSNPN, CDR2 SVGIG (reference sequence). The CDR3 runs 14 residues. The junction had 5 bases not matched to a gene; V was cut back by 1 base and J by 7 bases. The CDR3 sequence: CAWSGLAGVGEQYF. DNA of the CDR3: TGTGCCTGGAGTGGACTAGCGGGGGTGGGAGAGCAGTACTTC.

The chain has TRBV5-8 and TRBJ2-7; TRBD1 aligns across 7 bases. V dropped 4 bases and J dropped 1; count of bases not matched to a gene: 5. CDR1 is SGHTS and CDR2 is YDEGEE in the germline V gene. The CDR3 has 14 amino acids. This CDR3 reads CASSQGQPSYEQYF. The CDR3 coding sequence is TGTGCCAGCAGCCAGGGACAGCCATCCTACGAGCAGTACTTC. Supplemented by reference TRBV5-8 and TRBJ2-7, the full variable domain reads EAGVTQSPTHLIKTRGQQATLRCSPISGHTSVYWYQQALGLGLQFLLWYDEGEERNRGNFPPRFSGRQFPNYSSELNVNALELEDSALYLCASSQGQPSYEQYFGPGTRLTVT.

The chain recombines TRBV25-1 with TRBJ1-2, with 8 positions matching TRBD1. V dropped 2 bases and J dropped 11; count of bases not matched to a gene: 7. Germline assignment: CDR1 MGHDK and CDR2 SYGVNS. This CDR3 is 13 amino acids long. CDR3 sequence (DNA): TGTGCCAGCAGTGAAGCGGGCAGGGGGCAATACACCTTC. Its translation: CASSEAGRGQYTF.

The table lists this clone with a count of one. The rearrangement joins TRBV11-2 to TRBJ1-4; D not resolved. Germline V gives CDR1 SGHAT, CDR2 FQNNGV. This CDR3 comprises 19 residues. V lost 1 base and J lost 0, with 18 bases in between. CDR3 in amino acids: CASSLVPWAGEATNEKLFF. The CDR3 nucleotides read TGTGCCAGCAGCTTAGTACCTTGGGCAGGTGAAGCAACTAATGAAAAACTGTTTTTT.

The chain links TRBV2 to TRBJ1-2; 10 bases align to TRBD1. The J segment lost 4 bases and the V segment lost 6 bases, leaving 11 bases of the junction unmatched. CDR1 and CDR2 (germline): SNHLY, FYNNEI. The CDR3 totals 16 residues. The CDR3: CASSKVPGQGSYGYTF. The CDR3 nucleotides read TGTGCCAGCAGCAAGGTTCCGGGACAGGGGTCCTATGGCTACACCTTC.

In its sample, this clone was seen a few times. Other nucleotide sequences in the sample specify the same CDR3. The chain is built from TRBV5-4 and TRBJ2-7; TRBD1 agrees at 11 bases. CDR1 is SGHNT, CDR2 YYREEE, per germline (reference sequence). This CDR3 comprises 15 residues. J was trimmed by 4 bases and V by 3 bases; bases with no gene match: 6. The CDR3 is CASSSRDRGNYEQYF. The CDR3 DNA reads TGTGCCAGCAGCTCCCGGGACAGGGGGAATTACGAGCAGTACTTC.

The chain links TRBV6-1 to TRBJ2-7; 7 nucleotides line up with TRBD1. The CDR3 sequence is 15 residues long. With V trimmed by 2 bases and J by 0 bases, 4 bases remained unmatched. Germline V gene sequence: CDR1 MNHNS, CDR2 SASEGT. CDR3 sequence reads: CASSERTGFSYEQYF. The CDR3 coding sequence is TGTGCCAGCAGTGAAAGGACAGGTTTCTCCTACGAGCAGTACTTC.

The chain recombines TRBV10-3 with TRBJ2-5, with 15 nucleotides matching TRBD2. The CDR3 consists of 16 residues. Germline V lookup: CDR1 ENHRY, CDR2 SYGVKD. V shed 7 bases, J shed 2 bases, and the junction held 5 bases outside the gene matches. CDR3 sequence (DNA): TGTGCCATCACCCCGGGGACTAGCGGGAGGCAAGAGACCCAGTACTTC. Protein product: CAITPGTSGRQETQYF.

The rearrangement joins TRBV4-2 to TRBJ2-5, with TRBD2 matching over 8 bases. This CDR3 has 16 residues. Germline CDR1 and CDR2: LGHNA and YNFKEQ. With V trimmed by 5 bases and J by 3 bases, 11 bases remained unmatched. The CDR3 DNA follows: TGTGCCAGCAGCTCCCCGTCGGGTAGCGGGGAAGAGACCCAGTACTTC. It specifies CASSSPSGSGEETQYF.

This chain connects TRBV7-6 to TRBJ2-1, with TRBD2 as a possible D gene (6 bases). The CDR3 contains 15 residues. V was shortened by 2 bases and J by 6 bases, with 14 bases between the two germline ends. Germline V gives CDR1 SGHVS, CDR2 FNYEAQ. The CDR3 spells CASSLRGGPSNEQFF. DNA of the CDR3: TGTGCCAGCAGCTTAAGAGGAGGGCCAAGCAATGAGCAGTTCTTC.

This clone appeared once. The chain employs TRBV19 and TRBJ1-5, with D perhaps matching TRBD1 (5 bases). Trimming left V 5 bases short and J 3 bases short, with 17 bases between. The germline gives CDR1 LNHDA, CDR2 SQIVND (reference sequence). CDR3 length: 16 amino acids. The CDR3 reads CASSSIRVLDNQPQHF. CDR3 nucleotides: TGTGCCAGTAGTTCAATCAGGGTATTAGACAATCAGCCCCAGCATTTT.

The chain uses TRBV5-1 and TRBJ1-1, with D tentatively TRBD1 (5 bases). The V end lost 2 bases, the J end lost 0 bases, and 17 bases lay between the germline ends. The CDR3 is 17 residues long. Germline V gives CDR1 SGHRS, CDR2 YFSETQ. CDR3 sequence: CASSLRFDSSMNTEAFF. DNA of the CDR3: TGCGCCAGCAGCTTACGATTTGACAGCTCTATGAACACTGAAGCTTTCTTT. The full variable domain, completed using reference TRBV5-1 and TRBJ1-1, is KAGVTQTPRYLIKTRGQQVTLSCSPISGHRSVSWYQQTPGQGLQFLFEYFSETQRNKGNFPGRFSGRQFSNSRSEMNVSTLELGDSALYLCASSLRFDSSMNTEAFFGQGTRLTVV.

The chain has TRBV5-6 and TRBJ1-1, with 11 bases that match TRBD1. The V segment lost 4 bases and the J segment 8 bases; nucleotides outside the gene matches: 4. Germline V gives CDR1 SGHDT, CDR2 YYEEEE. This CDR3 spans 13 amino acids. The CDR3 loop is CASSPGTGGEAFF. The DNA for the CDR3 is TGTGCCAGCAGCCCAGGGACAGGGGGGGAAGCTTTCTTT. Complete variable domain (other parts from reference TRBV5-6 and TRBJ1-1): DAGVTQSPTHLIKTRGQQVTLRCSPKSGHDTVSWYQQALGQGPQFIFQYYEEEERQRGNFPDRFSGHQFPNYSSELNVNALLLGDSALYLCASSPGTGGEAFFGQGTRLTVV.

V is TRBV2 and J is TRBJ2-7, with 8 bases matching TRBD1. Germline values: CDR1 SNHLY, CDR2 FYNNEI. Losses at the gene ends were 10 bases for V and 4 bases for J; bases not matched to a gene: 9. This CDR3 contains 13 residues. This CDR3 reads CATDGQGAYEQYF. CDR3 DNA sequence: TGTGCCACCGACGGCCAGGGGGCGTACGAGCAGTACTTC.

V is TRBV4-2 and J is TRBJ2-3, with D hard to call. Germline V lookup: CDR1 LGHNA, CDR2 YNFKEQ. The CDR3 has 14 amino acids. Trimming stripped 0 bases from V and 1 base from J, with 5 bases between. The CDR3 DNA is TGTGCCAGCAGCCAAGATGGGCGCACAGATACGCAGTATTTT. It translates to CASSQDGRTDTQYF.

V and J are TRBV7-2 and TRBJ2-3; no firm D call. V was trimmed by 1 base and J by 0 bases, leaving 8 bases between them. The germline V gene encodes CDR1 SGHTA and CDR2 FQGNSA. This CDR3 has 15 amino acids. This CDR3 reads CASSLGWASTDTQYF. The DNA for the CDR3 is TGTGCCAGCAGCTTAGGGTGGGCCAGCACAGATACGCAGTATTTT.

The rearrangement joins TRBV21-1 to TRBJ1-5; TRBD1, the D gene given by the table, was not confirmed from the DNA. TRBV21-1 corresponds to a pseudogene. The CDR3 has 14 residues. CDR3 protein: CASSLGGRGQPQHF. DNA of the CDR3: TGTGCCAGCAGCCTAGGGGGCAGAGGTCAGCCCCAGCATTTT.

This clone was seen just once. The CDR3 reads CASSQESYGNSPLHF. The CDR3, as DNA: TGTGCCAGCAGCCAAGAGAGTTACGGGAATTCACCCCTCCACTTT. The rearrangement links TRBV14 to TRBJ1-6; no clear D. Per germline, CDR1 SGHDN and CDR2 FVKESK. The CDR3 loop spans 15 amino acids. Trimming took 0 bases from V and 7 from J, leaving 10 bases between them.

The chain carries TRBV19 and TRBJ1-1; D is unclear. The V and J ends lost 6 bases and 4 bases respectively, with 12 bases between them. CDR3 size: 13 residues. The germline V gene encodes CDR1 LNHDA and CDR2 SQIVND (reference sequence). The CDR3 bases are TGTGCCAGTAGACCCCACGAGGGCACTGAAGCTTTCTTT. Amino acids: CASRPHEGTEAFF.

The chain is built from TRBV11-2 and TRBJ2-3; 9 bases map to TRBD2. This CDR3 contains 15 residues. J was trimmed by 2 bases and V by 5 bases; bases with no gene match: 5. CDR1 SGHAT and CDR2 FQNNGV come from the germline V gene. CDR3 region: CASSTGLALTDTQYF. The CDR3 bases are TGTGCCAGCAGCACCGGACTAGCGCTCACAGATACGCAGTATTTT.

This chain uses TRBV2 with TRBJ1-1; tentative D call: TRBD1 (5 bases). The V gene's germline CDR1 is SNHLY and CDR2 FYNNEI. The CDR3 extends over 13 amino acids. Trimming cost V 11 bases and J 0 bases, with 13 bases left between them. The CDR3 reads CAGSGEMNTEAFF. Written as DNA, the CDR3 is TGTGCCGGATCGGGGGAGATGAACACTGAAGCTTTCTTT.